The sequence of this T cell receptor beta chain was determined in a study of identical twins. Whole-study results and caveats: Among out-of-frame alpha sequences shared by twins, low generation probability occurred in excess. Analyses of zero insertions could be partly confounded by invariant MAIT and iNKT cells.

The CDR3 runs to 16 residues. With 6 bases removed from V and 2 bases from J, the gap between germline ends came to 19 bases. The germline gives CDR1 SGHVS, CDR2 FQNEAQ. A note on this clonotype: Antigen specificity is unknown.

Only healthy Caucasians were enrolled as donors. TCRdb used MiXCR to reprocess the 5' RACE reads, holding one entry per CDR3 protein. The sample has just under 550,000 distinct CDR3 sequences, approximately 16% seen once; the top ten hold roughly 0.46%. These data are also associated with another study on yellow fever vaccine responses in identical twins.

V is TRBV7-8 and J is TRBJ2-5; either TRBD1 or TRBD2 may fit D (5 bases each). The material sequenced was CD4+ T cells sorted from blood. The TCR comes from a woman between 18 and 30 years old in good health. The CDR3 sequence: CASSPPVAGSQETQYF. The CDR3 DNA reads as TGTGCCAGCAGTCCACCAGTGGCAGGGAGTCAAGAGACCCAGTACTTC.